Listed here are 11 T cell receptor beta chains from one sample, sequenced in a study of PD-1 blockade in classical Hodgkin lymphoma. All the patients suffered relapse after autologous stem cell transplantation, and brentuximab vedotin exposure differed. Repertoires were generated with immunoSEQ multiplex PCR, while TCRdb's copy carries only in-frame clones and drops some. This sample has under 100,000 clones; approximately 88% occur once, and the top ten carry 10% to 15%. The sequencing here drew on peripheral blood mononuclear cells (PBMCs), taken at baseline. These receptor sequences come from a human donor with classical Hodgkin lymphoma.

The V and J genes are TRBV5-1 and TRBJ2-2; D is uncertain. The germline V and J ends were trimmed by 0 bases and 2 bases, with 8 bases remaining between them. This CDR3 is 15 amino acids long. Germline V gene lookup returns CDR1 SGHRS and CDR2 YFSETQ. The CDR3 reads CASSLEVSNTGELFF. The CDR3 nucleotides are TGCGCCAGCAGCTTGGAGGTCTCCAACACCGGGGAGCTGTTTTTT.

The count of this clone is one. This chain links TRBV10-2 with TRBJ1-2; TRBD1 might be the D (5 bases). CDR3 length: 13 amino acids. In germline, CDR1 is WSHSY, CDR2 SAAADI. V shed 7 bases and J shed 2 bases, with 11 bases lying between them. In DNA, the CDR3 is TGCGCCAGCACCGGGACTGCCAACTATGGCTACACCTTC. Its protein product is CASTGTANYGYTF.

Worth noting for this clone: Mismatch with germline at one junction end may stem from a read error. The chain recombines TRBV2 with TRBJ1-2; D call uncertain. The CDR3 consists of 11 residues. Germline CDR1 is SNHLY and CDR2 is FYNNEI. The CDR3 sequence: CASSEGLRPNF. The DNA for the CDR3 is TGTGCCAGCAGTGAAGGCCTCAGGCCGAACTTC.

Points on this clone: The germline gene is not matched at one end of the junction; a read error may be the cause. The chain is built from TRBV6-6 and TRBJ1-2, with TRBD1 as a possible D gene (5 bases). The germline V gene has CDR1 MNHNY and CDR2 SVGAGI (reference sequence). The CDR3 consists of 14 residues. CDR3 DNA sequence: TGTGCCATCAGTGAGTCGGGGGGGATCTATGGCTACACCTTC. Translating gives CAISESGGIYGYTF.

This chain connects TRBV4-2 to TRBJ2-2; 14 bases map to TRBD2. V trimming: 0 bases; J trimming: 4 bases; junction bases outside the gene matches: 10. In germline, CDR1 is LGHNA, CDR2 YNFKEQ. The length of the CDR3 is 20 residues. The CDR3 sequence: CASSQDGRTSGRLSTGELFF. CDR3 bases: TGTGCCAGCAGCCAAGATGGGCGGACTAGCGGGAGGTTGAGCACCGGGGAGCTGTTTTTT.

The chain carries TRBV5-4 and TRBJ1-4, with D perhaps TRBD1 (6 bases). CDR1 and CDR2 from the germline V gene are SGHNT and YYREEE (reference sequence). This CDR3 has 13 residues. The ends were cut back, 2 bases at V and 7 bases at J, with 9 bases in the middle. The CDR3 DNA follows: TGTGCCAGCAGCTTTAAGGGGGGTGAAAAACTGTTTTTT. It encodes CASSFKGGEKLFF. Based on the CDR3 plus reference TRBV5-4 and TRBJ1-4, the full variable domain is ETGVTQSPTHLIKTRGQQVTLRCSSQSGHNTVSWYQQALGQGPQFIFQYYREEENGRGNFPPRFSGLQFPNYSSELNVNALELDDSALYLCASSFKGGEKLFFGSGTQLSVL.

V usage is TRBV7-2 and J usage is TRBJ2-3; a weak D match, TRBD2 (6 bases). The germline V and J ends were trimmed by 5 bases and 7 bases, with 13 bases remaining between them. Germline V gives CDR1 SGHTA, CDR2 FQGNSA. This CDR3 contains 13 residues. The CDR3 loop reads CASSPLRGYTQYF. The CDR3, as DNA: TGTGCCAGCAGCCCCCTTCGGGGGTATACGCAGTATTTT. Combining the CDR3 with reference TRBV7-2 and TRBJ2-3 gives the whole variable domain GAGVSQSPSNKVTEKGKDVELRCDPISGHTALYWYRQSLGQGLEFLIYFQGNSAPDKSGLPSDRFSAERTGGSVSTLTIQRTQQEDSAVYLCASSPLRGYTQYFGPGTRLTVL.

The chain employs TRBV4-2 and TRBJ2-1; 7 bases line up with TRBD2. The CDR3 is 16 residues long. CDR1 is LGHNA and CDR2 is YNFKEQ in the germline V gene. With V trimmed by 1 base and J by 0 bases, 3 bases remained unmatched. DNA for the CDR3: TGTGCCAGCAGCCAAGGGGGAGGGGACTCCTACAATGAGCAGTTCTTC. Translation: CASSQGGGDSYNEQFF.

The V and J genes are TRBV30 and TRBJ2-7; TRBD1 matches 9 bases. The germline gives CDR1 GTSNPN, CDR2 SVGIG (reference sequence). This CDR3 has 12 residues. V gave up 1 base and J gave up 7 bases; unmatched junction bases: 2. The CDR3 DNA reads TGTGCCTGGAGTGGACAGGGGGGGGAGCAGTACTTC. Translation: CAWSGQGGEQYF.

This clone was seen once. In DNA, the CDR3 is TGTGCCAGCAGTTTACGACTAGCGGGAGTGGGCGGGGAGCTGTTTTTT. Translated: CASSLRLAGVGGELFF. This chain uses TRBV27 with TRBJ2-2, with TRBD2 matching 12 bases. The CDR3 covers 16 residues. Trimming removed 2 bases from V and 7 bases from J; junction bases left unmatched: 5. Germline CDR1 MNHEY, CDR2 SMNVEV (reference sequence).

This chain links TRBV2 with TRBJ2-1; 7 bases line up with TRBD2. This CDR3 is built from 14 residues. Per germline, CDR1 SNHLY and CDR2 FYNNEI. The trim removed 7 bases at V and 7 bases at J, leaving 10 bases unmatched. The chain's CDR3 is CASNWVGGPNEQFF. CDR3 in DNA: TGTGCCAGCAATTGGGTGGGAGGGCCGAATGAGCAGTTCTTC.